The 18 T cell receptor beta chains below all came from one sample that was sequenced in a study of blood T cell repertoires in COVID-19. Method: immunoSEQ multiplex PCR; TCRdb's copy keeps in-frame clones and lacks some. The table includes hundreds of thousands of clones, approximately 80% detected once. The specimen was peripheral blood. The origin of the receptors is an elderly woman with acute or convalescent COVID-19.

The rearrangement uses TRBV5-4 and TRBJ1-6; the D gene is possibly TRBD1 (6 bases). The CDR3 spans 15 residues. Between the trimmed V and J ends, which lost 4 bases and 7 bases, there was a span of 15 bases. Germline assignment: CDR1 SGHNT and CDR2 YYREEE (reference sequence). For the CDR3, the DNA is TGTGCCAGCAGCCAATCCACAGGGAACAATTCACCCCTCCACTTT. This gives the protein CASSQSTGNNSPLHF.

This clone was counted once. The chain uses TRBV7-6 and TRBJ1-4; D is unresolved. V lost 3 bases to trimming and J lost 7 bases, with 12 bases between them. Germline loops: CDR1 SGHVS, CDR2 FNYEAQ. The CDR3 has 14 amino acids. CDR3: CASSLGGRSEKLFF. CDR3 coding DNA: TGTGCCAGCAGCTTGGGAGGGAGATCTGAAAAACTGTTTTTT.

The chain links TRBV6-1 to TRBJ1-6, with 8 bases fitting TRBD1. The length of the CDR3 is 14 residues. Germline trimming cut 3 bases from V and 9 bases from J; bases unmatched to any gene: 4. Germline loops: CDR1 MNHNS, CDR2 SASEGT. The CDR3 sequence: CASSEAGQVSPLHF. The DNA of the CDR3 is TGTGCCAGCAGTGAGGCGGGACAGGTTTCACCCCTCCACTTT.

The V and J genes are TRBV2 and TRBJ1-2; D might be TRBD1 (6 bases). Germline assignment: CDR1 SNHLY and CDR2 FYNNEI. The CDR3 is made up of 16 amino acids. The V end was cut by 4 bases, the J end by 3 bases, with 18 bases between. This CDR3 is CASSGNRAPWDYGYTF. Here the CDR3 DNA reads TGTGCCAGCAGTGGAAACAGGGCACCTTGGGACTATGGCTACACCTTC.

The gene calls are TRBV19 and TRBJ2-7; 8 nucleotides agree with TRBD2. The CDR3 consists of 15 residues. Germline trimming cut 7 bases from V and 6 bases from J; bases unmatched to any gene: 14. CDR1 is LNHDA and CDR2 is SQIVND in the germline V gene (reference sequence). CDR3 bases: TGTGCCAGTACCCAGAGGGTAGCGGGGTCGGTCGAGCAGTACTTC. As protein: CASTQRVAGSVEQYF.

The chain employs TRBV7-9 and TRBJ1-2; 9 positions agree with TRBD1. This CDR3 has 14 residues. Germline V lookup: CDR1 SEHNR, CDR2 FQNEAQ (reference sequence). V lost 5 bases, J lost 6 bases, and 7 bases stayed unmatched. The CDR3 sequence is CASSTHGTGNGYTF. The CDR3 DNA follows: TGTGCCAGCAGCACCCACGGGACAGGGAATGGCTACACCTTC.

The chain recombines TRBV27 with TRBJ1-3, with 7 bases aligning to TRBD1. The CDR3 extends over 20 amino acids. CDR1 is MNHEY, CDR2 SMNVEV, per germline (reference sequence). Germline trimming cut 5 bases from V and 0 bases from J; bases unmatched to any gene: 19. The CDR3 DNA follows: TGTGCCAGCAGTCGTAAGCCGGGACAGTCTGGTGTACACTCTGGAAACACCATATATTTT. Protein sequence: CASSRKPGQSGVHSGNTIYF.

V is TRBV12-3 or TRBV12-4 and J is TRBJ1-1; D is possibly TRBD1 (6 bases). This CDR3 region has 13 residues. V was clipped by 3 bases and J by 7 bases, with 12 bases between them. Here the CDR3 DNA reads TGTGCCAGCAGTTTGCGGCAGGGGAATGAAGCTTTCTTT. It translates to CASSLRQGNEAFF.

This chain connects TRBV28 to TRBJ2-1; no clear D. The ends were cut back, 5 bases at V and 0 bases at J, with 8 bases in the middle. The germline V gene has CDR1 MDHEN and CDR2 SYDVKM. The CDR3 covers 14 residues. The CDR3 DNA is TGTGCCAGCAGTCCCCCCGGCTCCTACAATGAGCAGTTCTTC. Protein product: CASSPPGSYNEQFF.

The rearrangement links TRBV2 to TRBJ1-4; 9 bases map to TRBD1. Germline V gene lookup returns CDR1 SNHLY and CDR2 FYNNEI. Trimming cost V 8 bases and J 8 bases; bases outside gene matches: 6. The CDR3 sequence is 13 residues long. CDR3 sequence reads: CASDRGFNEKLFF. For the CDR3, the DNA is TGTGCCAGCGACAGGGGGTTTAACGAAAAACTGTTTTTT.

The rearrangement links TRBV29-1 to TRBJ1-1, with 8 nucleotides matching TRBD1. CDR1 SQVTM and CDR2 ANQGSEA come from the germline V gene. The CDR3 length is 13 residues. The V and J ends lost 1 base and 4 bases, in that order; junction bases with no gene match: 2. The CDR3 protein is CSVEGTGGTEAFF. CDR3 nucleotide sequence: TGCAGCGTTGAAGGAACAGGGGGCACTGAAGCTTTCTTT.

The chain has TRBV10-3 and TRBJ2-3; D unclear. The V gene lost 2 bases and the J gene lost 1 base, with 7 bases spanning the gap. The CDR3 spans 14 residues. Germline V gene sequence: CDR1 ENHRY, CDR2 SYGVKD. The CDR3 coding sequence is TGTGCCATCAGTGAGACGGTGGGCACAGATACGCAGTATTTT. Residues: CAISETVGTDTQYF.

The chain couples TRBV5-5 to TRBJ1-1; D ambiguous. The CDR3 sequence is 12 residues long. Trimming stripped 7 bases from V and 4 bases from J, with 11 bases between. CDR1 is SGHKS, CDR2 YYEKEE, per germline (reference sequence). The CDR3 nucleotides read TGTGCCAGCGGGAGCGGTGGCACTGAAGCTTTCTTT. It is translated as CASGSGGTEAFF.

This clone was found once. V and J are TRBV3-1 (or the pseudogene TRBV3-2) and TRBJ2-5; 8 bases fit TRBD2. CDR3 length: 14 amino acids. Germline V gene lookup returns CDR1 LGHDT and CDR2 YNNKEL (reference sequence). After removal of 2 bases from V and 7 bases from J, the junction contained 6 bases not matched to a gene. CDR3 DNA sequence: TGTGCCAGCAGCCAAATCCGGGGGGGCTGGACCCAGTACTTC. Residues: CASSQIRGGWTQYF.

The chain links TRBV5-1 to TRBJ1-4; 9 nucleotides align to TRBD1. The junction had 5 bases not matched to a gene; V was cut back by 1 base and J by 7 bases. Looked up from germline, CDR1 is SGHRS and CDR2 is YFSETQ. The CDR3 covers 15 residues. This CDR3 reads CASSLTGGATEKLFF. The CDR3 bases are TGCGCCAGCAGCTTGACAGGGGGCGCGACTGAAAAACTGTTTTTT.

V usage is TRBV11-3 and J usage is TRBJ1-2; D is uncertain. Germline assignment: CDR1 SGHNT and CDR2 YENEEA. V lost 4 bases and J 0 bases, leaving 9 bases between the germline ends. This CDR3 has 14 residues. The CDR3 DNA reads TGTGCCAGCAGCTACCAACTACCTAACTATGGCTACACCTTC. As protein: CASSYQLPNYGYTF.

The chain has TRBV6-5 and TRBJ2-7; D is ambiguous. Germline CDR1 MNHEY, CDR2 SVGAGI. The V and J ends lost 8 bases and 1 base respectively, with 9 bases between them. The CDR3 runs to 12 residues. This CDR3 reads CASWAVSYEQYF. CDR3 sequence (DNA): TGTGCCAGCTGGGCCGTTTCCTACGAGCAGTACTTC.

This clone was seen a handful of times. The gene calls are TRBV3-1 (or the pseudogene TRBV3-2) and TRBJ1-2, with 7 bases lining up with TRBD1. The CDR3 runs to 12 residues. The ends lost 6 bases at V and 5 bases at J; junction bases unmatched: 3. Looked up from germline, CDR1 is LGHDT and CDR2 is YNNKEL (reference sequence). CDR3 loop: CASSQGEYGYTF. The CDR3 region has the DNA TGTGCCAGCAGTCAGGGGGAATATGGCTACACCTTC.